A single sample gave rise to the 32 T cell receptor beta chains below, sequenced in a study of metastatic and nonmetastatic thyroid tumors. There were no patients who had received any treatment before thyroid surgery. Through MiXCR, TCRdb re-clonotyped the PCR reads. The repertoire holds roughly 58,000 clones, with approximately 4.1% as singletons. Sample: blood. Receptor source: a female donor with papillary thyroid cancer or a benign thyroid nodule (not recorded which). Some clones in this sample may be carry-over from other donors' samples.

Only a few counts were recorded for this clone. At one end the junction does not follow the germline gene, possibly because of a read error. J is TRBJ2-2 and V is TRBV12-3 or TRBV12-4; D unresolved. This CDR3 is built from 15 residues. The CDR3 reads CVSSLAVPFAGELFF. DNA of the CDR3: TGTGTCAGCAGCTTGGCGGTGCCGTTCGCCGGGGAGCTGTTTTTT.

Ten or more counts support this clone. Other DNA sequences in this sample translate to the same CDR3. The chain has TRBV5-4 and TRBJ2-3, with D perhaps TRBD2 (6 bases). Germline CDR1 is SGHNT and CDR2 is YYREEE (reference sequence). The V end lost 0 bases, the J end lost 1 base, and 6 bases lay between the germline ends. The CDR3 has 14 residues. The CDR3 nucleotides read TGTGCCAGCAGCTTGGCGGGGGGCACAGATACGCAGTATTTT. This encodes CASSLAGGTDTQYF.

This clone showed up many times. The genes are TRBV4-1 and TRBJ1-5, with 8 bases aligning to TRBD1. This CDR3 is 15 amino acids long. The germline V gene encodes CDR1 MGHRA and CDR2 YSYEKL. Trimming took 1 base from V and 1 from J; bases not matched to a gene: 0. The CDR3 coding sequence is TGCGCCAGCAGCCAAGGGACAGGGAGCAATCAGCCCCAGCATTTT. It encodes CASSQGTGSNQPQHF.

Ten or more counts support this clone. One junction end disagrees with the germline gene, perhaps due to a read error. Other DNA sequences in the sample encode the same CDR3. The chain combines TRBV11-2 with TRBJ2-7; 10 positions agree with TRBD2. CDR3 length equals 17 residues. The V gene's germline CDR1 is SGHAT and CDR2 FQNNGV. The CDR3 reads CVSSSRRTSGFSYEQYF. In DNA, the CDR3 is TGTGTCAGCAGCTCCCGACGGACTAGCGGTTTCTCCTACGAGCAGTACTTC.

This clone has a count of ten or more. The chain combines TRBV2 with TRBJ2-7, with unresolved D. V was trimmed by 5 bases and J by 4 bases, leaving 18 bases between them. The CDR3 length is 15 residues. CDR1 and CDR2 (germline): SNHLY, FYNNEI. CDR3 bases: TGTGCCAGCAGTTTGATGGGAAGAGTGGGGTACGAGCAGTACTTC. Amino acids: CASSLMGRVGYEQYF.

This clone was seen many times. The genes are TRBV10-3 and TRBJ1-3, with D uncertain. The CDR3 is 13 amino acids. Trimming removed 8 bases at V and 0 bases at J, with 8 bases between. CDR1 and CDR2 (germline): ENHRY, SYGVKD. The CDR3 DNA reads TGTGCCATCGGGGAGTTCTCTGGAAACACCATATATTTT. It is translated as CAIGEFSGNTIYF.

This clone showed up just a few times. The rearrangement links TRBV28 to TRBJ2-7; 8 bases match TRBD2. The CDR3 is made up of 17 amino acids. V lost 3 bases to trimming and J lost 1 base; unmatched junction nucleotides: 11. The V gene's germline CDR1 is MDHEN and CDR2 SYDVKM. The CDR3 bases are TGTGCCAGCAGTTTGTTCGGGACTAGAGGGAGGTCCTACGAGCAGTACTTC. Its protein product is CASSLFGTRGRSYEQYF.

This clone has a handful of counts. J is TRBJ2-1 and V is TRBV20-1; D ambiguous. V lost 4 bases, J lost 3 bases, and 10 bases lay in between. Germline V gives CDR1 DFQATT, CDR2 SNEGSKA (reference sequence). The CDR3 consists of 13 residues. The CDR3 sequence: CSAMKRGYNEQFF. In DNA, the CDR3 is TGCAGTGCTATGAAAAGAGGCTACAATGAGCAGTTCTTC.

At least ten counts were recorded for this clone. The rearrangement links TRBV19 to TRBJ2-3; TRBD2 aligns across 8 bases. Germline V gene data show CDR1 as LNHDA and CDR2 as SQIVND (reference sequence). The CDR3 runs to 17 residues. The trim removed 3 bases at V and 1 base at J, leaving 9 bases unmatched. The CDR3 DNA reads TGTGCCAGTAGTATTCGCGACGTCGGGAGGGGCACAGATACGCAGTATTTT. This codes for CASSIRDVGRGTDTQYF.

The CDR3 is CASRGETYNEQFF. DNA of the CDR3: TGTGCCAGCAGGGGCGAAACCTACAATGAGCAGTTCTTC. J is TRBJ2-1 and V is TRBV6-1; unclear D gene. The CDR3 has 13 residues. Germline CDR1 reads MNHNS; CDR2 reads SASEGT. The V end was cut by 6 bases, the J end by 2 bases, with 8 bases between.

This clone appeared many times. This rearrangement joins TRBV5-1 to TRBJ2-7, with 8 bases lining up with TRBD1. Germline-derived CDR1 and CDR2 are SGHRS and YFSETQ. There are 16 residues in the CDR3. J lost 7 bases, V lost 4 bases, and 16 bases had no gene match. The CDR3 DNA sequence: TGCGCCAGCAGCCCCGAGGGGACAGGCCCGCAGGGAGAGCAGTACTTC. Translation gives CASSPEGTGPQGEQYF.

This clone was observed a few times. In nucleotides, the CDR3 is TGTGCCAGCAGCTTAGGGGACAGGGGAAGAACTAATGAAAAACTGTTTTTT. It codes for CASSLGDRGRTNEKLFF. The J gene is TRBJ1-4, the V gene TRBV11-2, with 10 positions matching TRBD1. Per germline, CDR1 SGHAT and CDR2 FQNNGV. Trimming removed 1 base from V and 1 base from J; junction bases left unmatched: 3. There are 17 residues in the CDR3.

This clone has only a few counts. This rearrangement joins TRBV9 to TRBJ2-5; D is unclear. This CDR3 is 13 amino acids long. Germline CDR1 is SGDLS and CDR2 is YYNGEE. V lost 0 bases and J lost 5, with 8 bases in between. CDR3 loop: CASSVEGRETQYF. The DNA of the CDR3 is TGTGCCAGCAGCGTAGAGGGAAGGGAGACCCAGTACTTC.

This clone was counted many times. CDR3 nucleotide sequence: TGTGCCAGTAGTGTGGGGTTGGGACTACACAATGAGCAGTTCTTC. Amino acids: CASSVGLGLHNEQFF. The V call is TRBV19, the J call TRBJ2-1, with 7 bases matching TRBD2. Germline loops: CDR1 LNHDA, CDR2 SQIVND (reference sequence). The CDR3 covers 15 residues. The V segment lost 5 bases and the J segment 5 bases; nucleotides outside the gene matches: 9.

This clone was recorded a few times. The CDR3 nucleotides read TGTGCCAGCAGCTTAGAGGTCGTTGAAGACGCTAGGGGGAATGGCTACACCTTC. Translating gives CASSLEVVEDARGNGYTF. The V and J genes are TRBV13 and TRBJ1-2; a weak D match, TRBD1 (6 bases). The CDR3 length is 18 residues. The germline V gene encodes CDR1 PRHDT and CDR2 FYEKMQ (reference sequence). Trimming cost V 1 base and J 6 bases, with 24 bases left between them. Filled out from reference TRBV13 and TRBJ1-2, the complete variable domain reads AAGVIQSPRHLIKEKRETATLKCYPIPRHDTVYWYQQGPGQDPQFLISFYEKMQSDKGSIPDRFSAQQFSDYHSELNMSSLELGDSALYFCASSLEVVEDARGNGYTFGSGTRLTVV.

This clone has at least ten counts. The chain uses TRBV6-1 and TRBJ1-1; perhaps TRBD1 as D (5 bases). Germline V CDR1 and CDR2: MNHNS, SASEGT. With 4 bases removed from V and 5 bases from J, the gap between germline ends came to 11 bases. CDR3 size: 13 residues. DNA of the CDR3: TGTGCCAGCAGTGGTCAGGGATTGACTGAAGCTTTCTTT. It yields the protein CASSGQGLTEAFF.

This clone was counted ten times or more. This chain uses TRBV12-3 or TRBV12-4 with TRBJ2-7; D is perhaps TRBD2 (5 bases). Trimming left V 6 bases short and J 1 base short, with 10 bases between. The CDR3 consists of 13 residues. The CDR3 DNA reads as TGTGCCAGCAGGCGGACTTGGTCCTACGAGCAGTACTTC. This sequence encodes CASRRTWSYEQYF.

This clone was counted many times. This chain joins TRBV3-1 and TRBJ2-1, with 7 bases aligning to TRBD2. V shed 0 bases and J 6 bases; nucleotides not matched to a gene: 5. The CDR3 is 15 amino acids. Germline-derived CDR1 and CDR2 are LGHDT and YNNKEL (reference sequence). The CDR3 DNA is TGTGCCAGCAGCCAAGATTACAGCGGGATCAATGAGCAGTTCTTC. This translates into CASSQDYSGINEQFF.

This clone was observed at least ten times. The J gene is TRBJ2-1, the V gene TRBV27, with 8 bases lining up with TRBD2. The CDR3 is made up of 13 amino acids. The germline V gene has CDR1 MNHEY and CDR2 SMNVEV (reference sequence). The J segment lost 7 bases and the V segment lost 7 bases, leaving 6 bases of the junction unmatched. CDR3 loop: CASMTGGRNEQFF. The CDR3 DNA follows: TGTGCCAGCATGACGGGGGGGAGGAATGAGCAGTTCTTC.

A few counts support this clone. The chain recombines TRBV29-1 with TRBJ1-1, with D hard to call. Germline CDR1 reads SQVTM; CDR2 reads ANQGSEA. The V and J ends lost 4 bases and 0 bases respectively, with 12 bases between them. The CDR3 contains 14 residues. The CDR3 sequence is CSVVVAFVNTEAFF. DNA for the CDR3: TGCAGCGTTGTTGTCGCCTTCGTGAACACTGAAGCTTTCTTT.

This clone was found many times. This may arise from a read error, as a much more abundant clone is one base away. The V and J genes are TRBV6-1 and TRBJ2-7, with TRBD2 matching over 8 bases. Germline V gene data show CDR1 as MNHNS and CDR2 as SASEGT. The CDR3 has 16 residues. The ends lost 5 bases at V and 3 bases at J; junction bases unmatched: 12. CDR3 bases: TGTGCCAGCAGTTGCCCCTGGAGCGGGAGAGTCTACGAGCAGTACTTC. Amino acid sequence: CASSCPWSGRVYEQYF.

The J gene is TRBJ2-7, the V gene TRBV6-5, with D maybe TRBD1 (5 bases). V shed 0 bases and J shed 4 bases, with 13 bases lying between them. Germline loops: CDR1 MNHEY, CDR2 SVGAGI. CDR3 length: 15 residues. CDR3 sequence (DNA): TGTGCCAGCAGTTACTCGATGGGTCAGGGATACGAGCAGTACTTC. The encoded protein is CASSYSMGQGYEQYF.

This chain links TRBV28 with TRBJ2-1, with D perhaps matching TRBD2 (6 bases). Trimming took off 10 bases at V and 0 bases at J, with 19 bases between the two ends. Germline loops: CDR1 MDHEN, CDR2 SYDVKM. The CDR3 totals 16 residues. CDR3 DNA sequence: TGTGCCACCGGGCGGGGCGGATTAAGCTCCTACAATGAGCAGTTCTTC. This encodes CATGRGGLSSYNEQFF.

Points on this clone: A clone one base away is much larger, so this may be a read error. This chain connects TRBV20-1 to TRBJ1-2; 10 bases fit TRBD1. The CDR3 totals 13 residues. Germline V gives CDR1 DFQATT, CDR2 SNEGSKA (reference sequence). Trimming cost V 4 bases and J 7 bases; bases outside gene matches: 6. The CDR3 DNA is TGCAGTGCTAAGACAGGGGGCTCTGCTGGCTACACCTTC. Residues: CSAKTGGSAGYTF.

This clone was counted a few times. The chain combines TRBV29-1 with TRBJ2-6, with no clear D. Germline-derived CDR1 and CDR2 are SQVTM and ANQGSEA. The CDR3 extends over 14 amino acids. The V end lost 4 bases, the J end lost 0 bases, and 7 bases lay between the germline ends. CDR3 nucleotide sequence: TGCAGCGTTGTGTCCCACTCTGGGGCCAACGTCCTGACTTTC. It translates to CSVVSHSGANVLTF.

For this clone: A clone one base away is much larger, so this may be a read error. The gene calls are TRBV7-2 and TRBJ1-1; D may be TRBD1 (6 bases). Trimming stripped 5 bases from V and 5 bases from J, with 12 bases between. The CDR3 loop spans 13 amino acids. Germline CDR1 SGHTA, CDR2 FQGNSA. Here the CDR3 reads CASSTQTGTEAFF. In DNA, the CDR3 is TGTGCCAGCAGCACGCAGACAGGAACTGAAGCTTTCTTT. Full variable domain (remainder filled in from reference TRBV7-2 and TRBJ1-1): GAGVSQSPSNKVTEKGKDVELRCDPISGHTALYWYRQSLGQGLEFLIYFQGNSAPDKSGLPSDRFSAERTGGSVSTLTIQRTQQEDSAVYLCASSTQTGTEAFFGQGTRLTVV.

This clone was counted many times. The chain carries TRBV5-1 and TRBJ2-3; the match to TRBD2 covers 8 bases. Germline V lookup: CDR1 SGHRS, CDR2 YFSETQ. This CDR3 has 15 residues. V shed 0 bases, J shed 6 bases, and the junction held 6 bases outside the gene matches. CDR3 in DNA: TGCGCCAGCAGCTTGGCTCCGGGAGGGTCCGATACGCAGTATTTT. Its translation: CASSLAPGGSDTQYF.

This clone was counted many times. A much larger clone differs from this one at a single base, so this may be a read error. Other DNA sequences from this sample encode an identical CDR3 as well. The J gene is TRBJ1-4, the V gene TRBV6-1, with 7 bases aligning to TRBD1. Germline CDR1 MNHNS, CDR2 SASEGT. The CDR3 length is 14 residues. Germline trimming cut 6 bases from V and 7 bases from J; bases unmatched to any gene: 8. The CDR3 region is CASSHGTDVEKLFF. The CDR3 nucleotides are TGTGCCAGCAGCCACGGGACAGACGTTGAAAAACTGTTTTTT.

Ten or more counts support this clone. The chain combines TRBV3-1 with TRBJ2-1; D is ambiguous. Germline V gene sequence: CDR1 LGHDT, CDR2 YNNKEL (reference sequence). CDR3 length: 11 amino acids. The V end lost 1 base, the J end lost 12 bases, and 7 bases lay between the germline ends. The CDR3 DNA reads TGTGCCAGCAGCCAAGGCATTGTGCAGTTCTTC. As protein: CASSQGIVQFF.

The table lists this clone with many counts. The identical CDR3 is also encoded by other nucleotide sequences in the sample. The CDR3 DNA reads TGTGCCAGCAGACGGAACACTGAAGCTTTCTTT. This gives the protein CASRRNTEAFF. This chain links TRBV5-8 with TRBJ1-1; no definite D call. Germline assignment: CDR1 SGHTS and CDR2 YDEGEE. Deletions cut 5 bases from V and 1 base from J, with 3 bases between. The CDR3 runs 11 residues.

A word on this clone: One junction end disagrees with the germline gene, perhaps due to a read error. CDR3 nucleotides: TGTGCCAGCAGCGAAGGACTAGCGGAAGGTAATGAGCAGTTCTTC. This encodes CASSEGLAEGNEQFF. The chain uses TRBV6-1 and TRBJ2-1; 10 positions match TRBD2. The CDR3 has 15 residues. Germline CDR1 and CDR2: MNHNS and SASEGT.

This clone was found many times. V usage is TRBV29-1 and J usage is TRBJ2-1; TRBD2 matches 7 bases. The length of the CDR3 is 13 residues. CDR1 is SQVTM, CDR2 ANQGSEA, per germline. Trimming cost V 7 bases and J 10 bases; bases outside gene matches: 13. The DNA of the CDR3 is TGCAGCGGGTTACACGCGGGAGTGAAGGAGCAGTTCTTC. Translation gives CSGLHAGVKEQFF.